This T cell receptor beta chain was recovered during a study of a mutant IDH1 vaccine in newly diagnosed glioma (dated by TCRdb to the early 2020s). The study in broad terms: Across visits V03 through V10, patients got a total of eight vaccinations, given in weeks 1, 3, 5, 7, 11, 15, 19 and 23. Peripheral blood samples were drawn at six visits, namely V03 (baseline), V05, V07, V10, V12 and V13. Of the 25 to 40 treated patients, about 62% were male and about 40% were female, and the mean age was roughly 40 years. Vaccination was initiated 4-6 weeks after radiotherapy alone, or concurrently with temozolomide cycles in the chemotherapy-containing groups. Before enrollment, patients had received standard therapy of radiotherapy alone, temozolomide alone, or radiochemotherapy with temozolomide; most received the combination. For exploratory analyses, around 26 treated patients had longitudinal TCRB deep sequencing done wherever samples were available.

Overall study results and their limits: The authors stated that sample limitations prevented analyses of patient blood samples from being reproduced. Immune responses induced by the vaccine were seen in over 80% of patients across multiple MHC alleles. Selection of PBMC samples for TCRB deep sequencing was based on availability. Pseudoprogression seemed to be unrelated to changes in the top peripheral T cell clonotypes found by TCRB sequencing.

V is clipped by 4 bases and J by 0 bases, and the sequence between their germline boundaries is 13 bases long. The germline V gene specifies ENHRY as CDR1 and SYGVKD as CDR2. The CDR3 goes from the cysteine to the phenylalanine over 16 residues. Of the read, only the CDR3 DNA is kept; its 48 bases are in frame from base 1. The library relied on the immunoSEQ multiplex PCR assay. The hsTCRB Kit was used according to the manufacturer's protocol to amplify rearranged TCR beta chain sequences. Sequencing of TCRB libraries was carried out on an Illumina MiSeq. The authors' analysis ran thus. Demultiplexing, trimming and gene mapping were performed with the kit vendor's proprietary platform. Held by TCRdb, this immuneACCESS table contains in-frame sequences only and omits some clones. Under half of the omission traces to an unresolved V gene where checked; the cause of the rest is unknown. That table is the source of V, J and clone size, and D and trimming were worked out from the DNA. This sample holds tens of thousands of clones; about 81% were observed only once. Roughly 8.8% of the sample belongs to the ten largest clones.

Reading the label with the study, this specimen's time point is: week 23, last vaccination. Every vaccine dose consisted of 300 ug of a 20-mer mutant IDH1 peptide in Montanide, administered subcutaneously together with topical imiquimod. All donors had newly diagnosed IDH1-mutant astrocytomas of WHO grade 3 or 4 that showed loss of nuclear ATRX. The samples were drawn from NOA16, a multicentre, single-arm, open-label phase I trial in Germany that tested a mutant IDH1 peptide vaccine in humans for the first time. Genomic DNA for TCRB sequencing was extracted from EDTA blood using the DNeasy Blood and Tissue Kit. Turning to this clone: Its antigen is currently not known. No much larger clonotype is one base removed from it; base qualities were not supplied.

The starting material was PBMCs, obtained from a glioma patient whose treatment included an IDH1 peptide vaccine. The receptor's source is a woman aged 40-49 years with glioma. Some clones in this sample may be carry-over from other donors' samples. The chain was built from TRBV10-3 and TRBJ1-3; the D gene remains uncertain. CDR3 reads: CAISGGPASSGNTIYF. DNA sequence: TGTGCCATCAGTGGAGGGCCTGCCTCCTCTGGAAACACCATATATTTT.